This T cell receptor (beta chain) was captured by sequencing in a study of OX40 agonist ivuxolimab in advanced cancers. Looking at the study overall: The eligibility criteria allowed prior anti-PD-1, anti-PD-L1 or anti-CTLA-4 therapy, and 30% to 40% had some. Two patients with cutaneous melanoma and one with hepatocellular carcinoma, three in total, showed partial responses. Study results and caveats: Average numbers of expanded clones were greater in CD8+ T cells than in CD4+. The specificity for antigen of the expanded peripheral T cells was not determined.

Produced via immunoSEQ multiplex PCR; TCRdb's table is partial and in-frame only. The sample comprises tens of thousands of clones, about 90% of which are singletons, and approximately 0.3% rests with the top ten. The CDR3 is made up of 16 amino acids. The trim removed 2 bases at V and 0 bases at J, leaving 2 bases unmatched. CDR1 and CDR2 from the germline V gene are MNHNY and SVGAGI (reference sequence). On this clone: The antigen is undetermined.

The TCR sequence derives from an adult with an advanced solid tumor such as melanoma, head and neck, liver or kidney cancer. Here the sequenced sample was CD4+ or CD8+ T cells sorted from blood, taken in a trial of the OX40 agonist ivuxolimab. This chain joins TRBV6-6 and TRBJ1-5; 9 nucleotides line up with TRBD1. CDR3 sequence: CASSYLTGGSNQPQHF. CDR3 nucleotide sequence: TGTGCCAGCAGTTACCTGACAGGGGGTAGCAATCAGCCCCAGCATTTT.